This entry lists 18 T cell receptor beta chains sequenced from one sample in a study of control samples from healthy donors and cancer patients. Using immunoSEQ multiplex PCR, the repertoire was profiled, and TCRdb retains in-frame clones only, with some absent. The sample carries 95,000 to 100,000 clones, around 89% recorded once. The source material was blood. The origin of the receptors is a man between 25 and 39 years old in good health.

The V call is TRBV7-2, the J call TRBJ2-3; 8 bases map to TRBD2. The CDR3 totals 15 residues. V lost 6 bases, J lost 7 bases, and 12 bases stayed unmatched. Germline CDR1 and CDR2: SGHTA and FQGNSA. The CDR3 DNA reads TGTGCCAGCAGTATCTTAGGGACTAGTCCAAATACGCAGTATTTT. Translation gives CASSILGTSPNTQYF.

In this sample, this clone turned up a few times. V gene TRBV4-3 combines with J gene TRBJ2-3; 7 bases align to TRBD2. V shed 4 bases, J shed 1 base, and the junction held 5 bases outside the gene matches. The CDR3 loop spans 15 amino acids. Germline values: CDR1 LGHNA, CDR2 YSLEER. The CDR3 sequence is CASSPRLAGTDTQYF. For the CDR3, the DNA is TGCGCCAGCAGCCCCAGGCTAGCGGGCACAGATACGCAGTATTTT.

This chain links TRBV28 with TRBJ2-7; 9 bases line up with TRBD1. Per the germline V gene, CDR1 is MDHEN and CDR2 is SYDVKM. The CDR3 is 13 amino acids. With V trimmed by 5 bases and J by 6 bases, 5 bases remained unmatched. For the CDR3, the DNA is TGTGCCAGCAGTCGGACAGGGGAGATCGAGCAGTACTTC. This codes for CASSRTGEIEQYF.

The genes are TRBV28 and TRBJ1-5; D is perhaps TRBD1 (5 bases). The CDR3 is 14 residues long. Trimming cost V 7 bases and J 6 bases, with 16 bases left between them. Germline V gives CDR1 MDHEN, CDR2 SYDVKM. CDR3 loop: CASKHGRGPQPQHF. The CDR3 DNA reads TGTGCCAGCAAACACGGGAGGGGCCCTCAGCCCCAGCATTTT.

The CDR3 DNA follows: TGTGCCAGCAGCTTTTTCGGGGAAGAAGGCTATGGCTACACCTTC. Translated, it gives CASSFFGEEGYGYTF. This rearrangement joins TRBV13 to TRBJ1-2; no reliable D call. The CDR3 is 15 amino acids. The V end lost 3 bases, the J end lost 4 bases, and 15 bases lay between the germline ends. Germline V lookup: CDR1 PRHDT, CDR2 FYEKMQ (reference sequence).

This clone was seen a single time. This chain uses TRBV7-2 with TRBJ1-2; D gene unclear. Germline V gives CDR1 SGHTA, CDR2 FQGNSA. The CDR3 has 13 residues. Deletions cut 5 bases from V and 1 base from J, with 8 bases between. CDR3 sequence reads: CASSDRVNYGYTF. CDR3 in DNA: TGTGCCAGCAGCGATAGAGTTAACTATGGCTACACCTTC.

This chain uses TRBV4-1 with TRBJ1-5, with 7 positions matching TRBD1. The CDR3 spans 15 residues. J lost 6 bases, V lost 2 bases, and 7 bases had no gene match. CDR1 MGHRA and CDR2 YSYEKL come from the germline V gene. The CDR3 bases are TGCGCCAGCAGCCAACCAGACAGGGTCTCTCAGCCCCAGCATTTT. Its translation: CASSQPDRVSQPQHF.

The chain joins TRBV6-5 to TRBJ2-1; maybe TRBD1 (5 bases). With 2 bases removed from V and 12 bases from J, the gap between germline ends came to 14 bases. This CDR3 has 13 residues. Germline CDR1 and CDR2: MNHEY and SVGAGI. The CDR3 DNA reads TGTGCCAGCAGTTACGGCCCCAGGGTAGGGCAGTTCTTC. It encodes CASSYGPRVGQFF.

The rearrangement links TRBV10-3 to TRBJ1-2, with a tentative D call TRBD1 (6 bases). Germline CDR1 is ENHRY and CDR2 is SYGVKD. Trimming left V 0 bases short and J 1 base short, with 9 bases between. The CDR3 is 15 residues long. The CDR3 region has the DNA TGTGCCATCAGTGAGTCGACAGGCAATAACTATGGCTACACCTTC. The encoded protein is CAISESTGNNYGYTF.

CDR3 region: CASSYRLQRGGTDTQYF. The CDR3, as DNA: TGTGCCAGCAGTTACCGTCTTCAGCGGGGGGGCACAGATACGCAGTATTTT. This chain joins TRBV6-2 or TRBV6-3 and TRBJ2-3, with TRBD2 matching 9 bases. Trimming removed 2 bases from V and 1 base from J; junction bases left unmatched: 7. This CDR3 comprises 17 residues. Germline-derived CDR1 and CDR2 are MNHEY and SVGEGT.

The rearrangement uses TRBV24-1 and TRBJ2-3; TRBD2 agrees at 7 bases. Looked up from germline, CDR1 is KGHDR and CDR2 is SFDVKD. With V trimmed by 4 bases and J by 2 bases, 11 bases remained unmatched. The CDR3 extends over 17 amino acids. The CDR3 DNA reads as TGTGCCACCAGTGACCCAAAATCCGGGACTAACACAGATACGCAGTATTTT. It yields the protein CATSDPKSGTNTDTQYF.

This chain connects TRBV19 to TRBJ2-3, with a weak D call TRBD1 (6 bases). Germline V gene lookup returns CDR1 LNHDA and CDR2 SQIVND (reference sequence). The V end lost 9 bases, the J end lost 2 bases, and 12 bases lay between the germline ends. This CDR3 contains 13 residues. CDR3 bases: TGTGCCAGCCAGACAGGAATCACAGATACGCAGTATTTT. It specifies CASQTGITDTQYF.

As to this clone: Distinct nucleotide sequences in the sample also encode this CDR3. V gene TRBV5-1 combines with J gene TRBJ1-6; D not resolved. This CDR3 has 13 amino acids. In germline, CDR1 is SGHRS, CDR2 YFSETQ. V lost 0 bases and J 3 bases, leaving 1 base between the germline ends. The CDR3 coding sequence is TGCGCCAGCAGCTTGGACTATAATTCACCCCTCCACTTT. It codes for CASSLDYNSPLHF.

V usage is TRBV27 and J usage is TRBJ1-2, with 10 bases that match TRBD1. This CDR3 contains 15 residues. Germline assignment: CDR1 MNHEY and CDR2 SMNVEV (reference sequence). The J segment lost 2 bases and the V segment lost 4 bases, leaving 4 bases of the junction unmatched. Here the CDR3 DNA reads TGTGCCAGCAGTTCCCGGACAGGGGGAAACTATGGCTACACCTTC. Translation: CASSSRTGGNYGYTF.

The J gene is TRBJ2-2, the V gene TRBV24-1, with D unresolved. Germline-derived CDR1 and CDR2 are KGHDR and SFDVKD. This CDR3 has 14 amino acids. V was pared by 10 bases and J by 4 bases, with 15 bases between. The CDR3 protein is CATSSGPITGELFF. The CDR3 DNA is TGTGCCACTAGTAGTGGGCCAATCACCGGGGAGCTGTTTTTT.

This clone was counted a few times. The chain couples TRBV28 to TRBJ1-3; D is unclear. Trimming pared 4 bases from V and 16 bases from J, leaving 17 bases between. The germline V gene encodes CDR1 MDHEN and CDR2 SYDVKM. The CDR3 spans 12 residues. The DNA for the CDR3 is TGTGCCAGCAGTTCGGACTTAAACAGAAAGTATTTT. Protein: CASSSDLNRKYF. Complete variable domain (other parts from reference TRBV28 and TRBJ1-3): DVKVTQSSRYLVKRTGEKVFLECVQDMDHENMFWYRQDPGLGLRLIYFSYDVKMKEKGDIPEGYSVSREKKERFSLILESASTNQTSMYLCASSSDLNRKYFGEGSWLTVV.

The V call is TRBV2, the J call TRBJ1-5, with 7 nucleotides matching TRBD1. The CDR3 is 15 residues long. The germline gives CDR1 SNHLY, CDR2 FYNNEI. With 3 bases clipped from V and 2 bases from J, the junction kept 4 bases outside the gene matches. CDR3 in amino acids: CASSEIRGGNQPQHF. The DNA for the CDR3 is TGTGCCAGCAGTGAGATCAGGGGGGGCAATCAGCCCCAGCATTTT.

The J gene is TRBJ2-2, the V gene TRBV6-5, with D uncertain. Trimming removed 3 bases from V and 3 bases from J, with 2 bases in between. This CDR3 has 12 amino acids. Germline assignment: CDR1 MNHEY and CDR2 SVGAGI. The CDR3 DNA reads as TGTGCCAGCAGTTATTACACCGGGGAGCTGTTTTTT. Its protein is CASSYYTGELFF.